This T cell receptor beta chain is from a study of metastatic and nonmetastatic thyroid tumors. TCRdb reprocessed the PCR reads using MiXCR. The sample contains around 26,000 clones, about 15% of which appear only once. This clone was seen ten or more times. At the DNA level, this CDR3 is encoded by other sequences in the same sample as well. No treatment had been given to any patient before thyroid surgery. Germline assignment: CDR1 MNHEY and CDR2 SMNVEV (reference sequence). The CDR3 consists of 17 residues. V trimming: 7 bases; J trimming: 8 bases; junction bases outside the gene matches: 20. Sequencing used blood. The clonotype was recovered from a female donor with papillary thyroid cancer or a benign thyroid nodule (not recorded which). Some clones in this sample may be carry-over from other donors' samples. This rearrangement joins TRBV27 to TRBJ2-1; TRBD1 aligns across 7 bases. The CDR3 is CASTPRRDSLWGHEQFF. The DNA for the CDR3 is TGTGCCAGCACCCCCCGTCGGGACAGCTTGTGGGGCCATGAGCAGTTCTTC.